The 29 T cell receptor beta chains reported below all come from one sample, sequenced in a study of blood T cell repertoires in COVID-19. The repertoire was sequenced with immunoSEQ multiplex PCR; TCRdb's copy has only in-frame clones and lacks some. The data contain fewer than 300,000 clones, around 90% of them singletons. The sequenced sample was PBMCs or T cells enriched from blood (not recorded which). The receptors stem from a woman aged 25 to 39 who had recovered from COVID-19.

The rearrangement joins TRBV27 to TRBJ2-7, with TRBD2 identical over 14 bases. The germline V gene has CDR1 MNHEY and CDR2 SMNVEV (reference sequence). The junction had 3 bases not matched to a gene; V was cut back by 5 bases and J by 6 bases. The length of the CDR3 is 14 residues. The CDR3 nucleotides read TGTGCCAGCAGTCCAGGGACTAGCGGGAGCGAGCAGTACTTC. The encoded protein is CASSPGTSGSEQYF.

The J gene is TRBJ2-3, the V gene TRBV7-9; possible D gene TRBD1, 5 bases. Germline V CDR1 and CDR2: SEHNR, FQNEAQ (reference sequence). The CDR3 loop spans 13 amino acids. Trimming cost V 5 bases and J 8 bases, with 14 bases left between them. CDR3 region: CASSPPGYTTQYF. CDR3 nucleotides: TGTGCCAGCAGCCCCCCAGGGTACACTACGCAGTATTTT.

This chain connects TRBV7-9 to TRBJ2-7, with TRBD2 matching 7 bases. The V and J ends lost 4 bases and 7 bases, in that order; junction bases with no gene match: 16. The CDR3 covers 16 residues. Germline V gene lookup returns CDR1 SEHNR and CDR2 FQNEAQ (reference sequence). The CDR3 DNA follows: TGTGCCAGCAGCTCCACGGCTAGCGGCTCTGGAGGGGAGCAGTACTTC. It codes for CASSSTASGSGGEQYF.

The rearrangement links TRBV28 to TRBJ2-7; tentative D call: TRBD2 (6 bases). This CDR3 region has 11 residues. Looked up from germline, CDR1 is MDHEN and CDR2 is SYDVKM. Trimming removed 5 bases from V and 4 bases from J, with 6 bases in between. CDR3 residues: CASSGGYEQYF. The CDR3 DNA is TGTGCCAGCAGTGGGGGGTACGAGCAGTACTTC.

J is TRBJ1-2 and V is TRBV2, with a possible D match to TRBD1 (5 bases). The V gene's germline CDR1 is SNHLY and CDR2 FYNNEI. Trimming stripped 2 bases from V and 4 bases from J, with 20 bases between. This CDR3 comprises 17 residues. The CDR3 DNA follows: TGTGCCAGCAGTGAATCCAAGGGGATGACGTTCATCTATGGCTACACCTTC. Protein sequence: CASSESKGMTFIYGYTF.

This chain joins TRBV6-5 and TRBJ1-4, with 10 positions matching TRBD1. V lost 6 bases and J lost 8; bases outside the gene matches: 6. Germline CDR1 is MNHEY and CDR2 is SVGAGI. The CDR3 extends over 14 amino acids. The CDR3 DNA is TGTGCCAGCAGACCGGGACAGGGGCGCGAAAAACTGTTTTTT. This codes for CASRPGQGREKLFF.

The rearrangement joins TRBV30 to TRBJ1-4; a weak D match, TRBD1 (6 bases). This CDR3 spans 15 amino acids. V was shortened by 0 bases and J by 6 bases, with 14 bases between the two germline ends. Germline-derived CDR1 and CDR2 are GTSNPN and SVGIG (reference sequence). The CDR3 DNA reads TGTGCCTGGAGTGTACAAGGGGGTCTTTATGAAAAACTGTTTTTT. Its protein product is CAWSVQGGLYEKLFF.

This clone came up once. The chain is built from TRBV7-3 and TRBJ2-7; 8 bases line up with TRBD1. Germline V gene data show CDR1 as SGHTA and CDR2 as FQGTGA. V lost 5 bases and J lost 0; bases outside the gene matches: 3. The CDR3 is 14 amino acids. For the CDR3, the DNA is TGTGCCAGCAGCCCTGACAGGGGCTCCTACGAGCAGTACTTC. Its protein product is CASSPDRGSYEQYF. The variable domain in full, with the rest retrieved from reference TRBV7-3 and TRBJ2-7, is GAGVSQTPSNKVTEKGKYVELRCDPISGHTALYWYRQSLGQGPEFLIYFQGTGAADDSGLPNDRFFAVRPEGSVSTLKIQRTERGDSAVYLCASSPDRGSYEQYFGPGTRLTVT.

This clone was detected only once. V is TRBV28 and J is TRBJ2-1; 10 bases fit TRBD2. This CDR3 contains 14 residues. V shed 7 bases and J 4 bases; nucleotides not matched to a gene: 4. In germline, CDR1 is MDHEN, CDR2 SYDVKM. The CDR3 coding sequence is TGTGCCAGCATTACTAGCGGGACTTACAATGAGCAGTTCTTC. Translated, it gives CASITSGTYNEQFF.

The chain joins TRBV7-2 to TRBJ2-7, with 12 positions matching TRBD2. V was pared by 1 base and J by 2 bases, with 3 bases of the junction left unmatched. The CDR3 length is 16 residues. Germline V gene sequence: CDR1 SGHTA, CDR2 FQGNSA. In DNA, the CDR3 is TGTGCCAGCAGCTTAGAGCTAGCGGGAGGGCCCTACGAGCAGTACTTC. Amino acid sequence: CASSLELAGGPYEQYF.

The DNA of the CDR3 is TGCACCAGCAGCCAGGAGGGAGGGGGCAAAAACATTCAGTACTTC. It translates to CTSSQEGGGKNIQYF. V is TRBV1 and J is TRBJ2-4; the table's TRBD2 call for D was not verified on the DNA. TRBV1 is assigned pseudogene status. The CDR3 extends over 15 amino acids.

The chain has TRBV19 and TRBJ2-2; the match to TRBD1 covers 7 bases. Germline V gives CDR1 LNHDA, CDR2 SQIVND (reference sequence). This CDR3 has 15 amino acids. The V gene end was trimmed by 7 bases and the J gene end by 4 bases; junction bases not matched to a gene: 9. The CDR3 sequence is CASNWAGGPTGELFF. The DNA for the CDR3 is TGTGCCAGTAACTGGGCAGGGGGTCCCACCGGGGAGCTGTTTTTT. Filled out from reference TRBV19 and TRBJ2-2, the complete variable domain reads DGGITQSPKYLFRKEGQNVTLSCEQNLNHDAMYWYRQDPGQGLRLIYYSQIVNDFQKGDIAEGYSVSREKKESFPLTVTSAQKNPTAFYLCASNWAGGPTGELFFGEGSRLTVL.

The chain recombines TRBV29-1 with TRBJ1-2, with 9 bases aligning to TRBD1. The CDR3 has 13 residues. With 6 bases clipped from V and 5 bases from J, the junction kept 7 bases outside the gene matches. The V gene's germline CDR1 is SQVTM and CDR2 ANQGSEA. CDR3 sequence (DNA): TGCAGCGTGGGAGGGACAGGGTCGTATGGCTACACCTTC. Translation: CSVGGTGSYGYTF. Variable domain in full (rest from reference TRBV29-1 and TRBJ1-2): SAVISQKPSRDICQRGTSLTIQCQVDSQVTMMFWYRQQPGQSLTLIATANQGSEATYESGFVIDKFPISRPNLTFSTLTVSNMSPEDSSIYLCSVGGTGSYGYTFGSGTRLTVV.

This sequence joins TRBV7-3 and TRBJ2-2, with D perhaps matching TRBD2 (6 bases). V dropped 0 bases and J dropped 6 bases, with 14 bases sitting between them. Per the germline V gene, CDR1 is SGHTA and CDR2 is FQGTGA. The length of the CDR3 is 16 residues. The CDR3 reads CASSLTGGKKSGELFF. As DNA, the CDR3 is TGTGCCAGCAGCTTAACTGGCGGGAAGAAGTCCGGGGAGCTGTTTTTT.

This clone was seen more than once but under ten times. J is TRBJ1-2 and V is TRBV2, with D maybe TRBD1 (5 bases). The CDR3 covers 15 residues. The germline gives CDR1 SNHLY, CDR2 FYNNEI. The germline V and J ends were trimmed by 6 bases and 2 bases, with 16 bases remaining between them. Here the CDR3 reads CASRPDSTRNYGYTF. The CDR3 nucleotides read TGTGCCAGCAGGCCAGACAGCACACGAAACTATGGCTACACCTTC.

CDR3 in amino acids: CASSPGGLAGTEQFF. In DNA, the CDR3 is TGTGCCAGCAGCCCAGGGGGACTAGCGGGAACTGAGCAGTTCTTC. The chain carries TRBV7-3 and TRBJ2-1; 13 positions match TRBD2. The CDR3 sequence is 15 residues long. J lost 9 bases, V lost 5 bases, and 7 bases had no gene match. The germline V gene has CDR1 SGHTA and CDR2 FQGTGA. Filled out from reference TRBV7-3 and TRBJ2-1, the complete variable domain reads GAGVSQTPSNKVTEKGKYVELRCDPISGHTALYWYRQSLGQGPEFLIYFQGTGAADDSGLPNDRFFAVRPEGSVSTLKIQRTERGDSAVYLCASSPGGLAGTEQFFGPGTRLTVL.

CDR3 amino acids: CASSFRASSYEQYF. CDR3 DNA sequence: TGTGCCAGCAGTTTCAGGGCGAGCTCCTACGAGCAGTACTTC. This chain links TRBV27 with TRBJ2-7; D possibly corresponds to TRBD1 (5 bases). Trimming took off 3 bases at V and 0 bases at J, with 9 bases between the two ends. This CDR3 is built from 14 residues. Per germline, CDR1 MNHEY and CDR2 SMNVEV (reference sequence).

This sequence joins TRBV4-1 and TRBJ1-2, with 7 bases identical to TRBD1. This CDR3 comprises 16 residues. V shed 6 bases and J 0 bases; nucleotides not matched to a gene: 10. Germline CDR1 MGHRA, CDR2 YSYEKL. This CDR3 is CASSRLGQVANYGYTF. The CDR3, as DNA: TGCGCCAGCAGTCGACTTGGACAGGTTGCTAACTATGGCTACACCTTC.

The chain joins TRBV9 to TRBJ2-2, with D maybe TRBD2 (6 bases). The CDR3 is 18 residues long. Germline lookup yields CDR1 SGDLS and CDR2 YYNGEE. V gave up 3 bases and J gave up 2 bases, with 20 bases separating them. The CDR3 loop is CASSARDSSLFNTGELFF. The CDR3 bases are TGTGCCAGCAGCGCCCGGGACTCCTCGTTGTTTAACACCGGGGAGCTGTTTTTT. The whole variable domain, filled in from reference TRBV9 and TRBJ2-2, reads DSGVTQTPKHLITATGQRVTLRCSPRSGDLSVYWYQQSLDQGLQFLIQYYNGEERAKGNILERFSAQQFPDLHSELNLSSLELGDSALYFCASSARDSSLFNTGELFFGEGSRLTVL.

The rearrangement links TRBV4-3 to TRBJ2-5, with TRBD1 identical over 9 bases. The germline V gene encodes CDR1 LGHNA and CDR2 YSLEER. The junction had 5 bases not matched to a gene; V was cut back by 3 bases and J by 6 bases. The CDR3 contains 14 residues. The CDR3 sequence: CASSHTTGGKTQYF. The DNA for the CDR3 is TGCGCCAGCAGCCATACGACAGGGGGAAAGACCCAGTACTTC.

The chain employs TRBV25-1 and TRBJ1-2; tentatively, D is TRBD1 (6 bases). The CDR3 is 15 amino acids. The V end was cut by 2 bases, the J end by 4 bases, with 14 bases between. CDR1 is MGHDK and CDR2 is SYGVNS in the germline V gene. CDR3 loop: CASSEDNRAFYGYTF. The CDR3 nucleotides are TGTGCCAGCAGTGAAGATAACAGGGCCTTCTATGGCTACACCTTC.

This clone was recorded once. DNA of the CDR3: TGTGCCAGCAGCCTAGAGGGGGCGGGTGAGCAGTTCTTC. Translated: CASSLEGAGEQFF. This chain links TRBV7-9 with TRBJ2-1; 7 bases are a match to TRBD1. The germline V gene encodes CDR1 SEHNR and CDR2 FQNEAQ (reference sequence). V shed 5 bases, J shed 9 bases, and the junction held 7 bases outside the gene matches. The length of the CDR3 is 13 residues. Based on the CDR3 plus reference TRBV7-9 and TRBJ2-1, the full variable domain is DTGVSQNPRHKITKRGQNVTFRCDPISEHNRLYWYRQTLGQGPEFLTYFQNEAQLEKSRLLSDRFSAERPKGSFSTLEIQRTEQGDSAMYLCASSLEGAGEQFFGPGTRLTVL.

The CDR3 is CASSCAGTGCNEQFF. The CDR3 nucleotides read TGTGCCAGCAGTTGTGCCGGGACAGGGTGCAATGAGCAGTTCTTC. The rearrangement uses TRBV28 and TRBJ2-1, with 9 positions matching TRBD1. J gave up 6 bases and V 4 bases, and 7 bases lay outside the gene matches. Looked up from germline, CDR1 is MDHEN and CDR2 is SYDVKM. CDR3 length: 15 residues. The variable domain in full, with the rest retrieved from reference TRBV28 and TRBJ2-1, is DVKVTQSSRYLVKRTGEKVFLECVQDMDHENMFWYRQDPGLGLRLIYFSYDVKMKEKGDIPEGYSVSREKKERFSLILESASTNQTSMYLCASSCAGTGCNEQFFGPGTRLTVL.

The chain's CDR3 is CASSSGQERTGELFF. The DNA of the CDR3 is TGTGCCAGCAGCTCGGGACAGGAGCGCACCGGGGAGCTGTTTTTT. The V and J genes are TRBV7-2 and TRBJ2-2; 8 bases align to TRBD1. CDR1 is SGHTA and CDR2 is FQGNSA in the germline V gene. With V trimmed by 4 bases and J by 4 bases, 5 bases remained unmatched. The CDR3 has 15 residues.

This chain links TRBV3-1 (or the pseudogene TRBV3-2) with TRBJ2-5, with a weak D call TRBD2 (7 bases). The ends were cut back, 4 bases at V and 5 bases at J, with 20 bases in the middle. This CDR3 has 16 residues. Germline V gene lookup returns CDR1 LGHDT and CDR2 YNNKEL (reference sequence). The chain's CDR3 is CASSRAAGPRGETQYF. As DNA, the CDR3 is TGTGCCAGCAGCCGAGCAGCGGGGCCTAGGGGGGAGACCCAGTACTTC.

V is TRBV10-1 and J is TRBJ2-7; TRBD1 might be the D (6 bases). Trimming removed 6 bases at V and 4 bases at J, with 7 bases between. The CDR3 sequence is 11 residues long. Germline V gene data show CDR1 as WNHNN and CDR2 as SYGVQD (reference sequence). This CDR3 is CASSTGYEQYF. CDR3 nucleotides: TGCGCCAGCAGCACAGGGTACGAGCAGTACTTC.

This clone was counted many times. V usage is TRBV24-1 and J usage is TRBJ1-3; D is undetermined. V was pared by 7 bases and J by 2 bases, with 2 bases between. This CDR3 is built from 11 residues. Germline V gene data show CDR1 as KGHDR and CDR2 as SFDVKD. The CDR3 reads CATSTGNTIYF. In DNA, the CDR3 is TGTGCCACCAGCACTGGAAACACCATATATTTT.

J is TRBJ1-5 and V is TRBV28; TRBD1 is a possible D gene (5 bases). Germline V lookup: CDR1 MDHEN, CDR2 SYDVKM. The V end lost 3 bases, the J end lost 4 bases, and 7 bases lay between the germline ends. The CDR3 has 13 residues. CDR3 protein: CASSLTANQPQHF. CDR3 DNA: TGTGCCAGCAGTTTGACAGCTAATCAGCCCCAGCATTTT.

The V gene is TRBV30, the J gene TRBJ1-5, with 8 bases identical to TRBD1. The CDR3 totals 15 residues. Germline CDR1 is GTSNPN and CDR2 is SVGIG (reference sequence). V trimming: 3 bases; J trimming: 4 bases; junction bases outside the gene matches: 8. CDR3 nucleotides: TGTGCCTGGAGCCGAGACAGGGGTTCGAATCAGCCCCAGCATTTT. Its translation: CAWSRDRGSNQPQHF.